This passage covers 2 T cell receptor beta chains from one sample sequenced in a study of control samples from healthy donors and cancer patients. The method was immunoSEQ multiplex PCR; TCRdb's version includes in-frame clones alone and lacks a portion of them. The table records 95,000 to 100,000 clones, roughly 82% of them present only once. Sequencing was done on a sample of blood. The receptors here all came from a man in his 60s in good health.

This chain links TRBV9 with TRBJ2-5, with D perhaps matching TRBD2 (6 bases). V was clipped by 0 bases and J by 1 base, with 10 bases between them. Germline lookup yields CDR1 SGDLS and CDR2 YYNGEE. This CDR3 comprises 15 residues. The CDR3 protein is CASSVEEGPQETQYF. The DNA of the CDR3 is TGTGCCAGCAGCGTAGAGGAGGGTCCCCAAGAGACCCAGTACTTC.

This chain connects TRBV2 to TRBJ2-1; TRBD2 agrees at 8 bases. Germline V gives CDR1 SNHLY, CDR2 FYNNEI. V was clipped by 7 bases and J by 8 bases; unmatched bases: 13. The CDR3 runs 15 residues. The CDR3 DNA sequence: TGTGCCAGCACGGAGCGGGGGCTCCCGGGGGATGAGCAGTTCTTC. As protein: CASTERGLPGDEQFF.